Shown below are 24 T cell receptor beta chains from a single sample sequenced in a study of cytomegalovirus exposure and HLA in healthy donors. A multiplex PCR was run with 60 Vbeta primers and 13 Jbeta primers. Assay used: immunoSEQ multiplex PCR; TCRdb lists only in-frame clones, some missing. The sample has about 140,000 clones; approximately 80% are singletons. Material for sequencing was PBMCs. Receptor source: a man aged 35-49 years in good health and CMV-seronegative.

The V call is TRBV19, the J call TRBJ2-6, with 7 bases lining up with TRBD1. The length of the CDR3 is 15 residues. The germline gives CDR1 LNHDA, CDR2 SQIVND (reference sequence). The ends lost 6 bases at V and 1 base at J; junction bases unmatched: 3. The CDR3 DNA reads TGTGCCAGTAGCATACAGGGGTCTGGGGCCAACGTCCTGACTTTC. Its protein product is CASSIQGSGANVLTF.

V is TRBV18 and J is TRBJ2-5, with 15 bases fitting TRBD2. The ends lost 0 bases at V and 0 bases at J; junction bases unmatched: 5. The CDR3 loop spans 19 amino acids. In germline, CDR1 is KGHSH, CDR2 LQKENI. This CDR3 is CASSPPRTSGRENQETQYF. CDR3 nucleotide sequence: TGTGCCAGCTCACCACCAAGGACTAGCGGGAGGGAAAACCAAGAGACCCAGTACTTC.

J is TRBJ2-1 and V is TRBV7-2; D remains unclear. V was pared by 8 bases and J by 9 bases, with 11 bases between. This CDR3 is 11 amino acids long. In germline, CDR1 is SGHTA, CDR2 FQGNSA. CDR3 loop: CASVFLSEQFF. In DNA form, the CDR3 reads TGTGCCAGCGTCTTTCTTAGTGAGCAGTTCTTC.

The gene calls are TRBV18 and TRBJ2-3, with 7 bases that match TRBD2. The CDR3 covers 16 residues. Germline V gene sequence: CDR1 KGHSH, CDR2 LQKENI. V dropped 6 bases and J dropped 2; count of bases not matched to a gene: 11. CDR3 nucleotides: TGTGCCAGCTCTTTGCCCGGGAGGTTCCCCACAGATACGCAGTATTTT. Encoded protein: CASSLPGRFPTDTQYF. The whole variable domain, remainder taken from reference TRBV18 and TRBJ2-3, is NAGVMQNPRHLVRRRGQEARLRCSPMKGHSHVYWYRQLPEEGLKFMVYLQKENIIDESGMPKERFSAEFPKEGPSILRIQQVVRGDSAAYFCASSLPGRFPTDTQYFGPGTRLTVL.

The chain is built from TRBV6-5 and TRBJ2-5; 9 nucleotides align to TRBD1. Trimming took 4 bases from V and 4 from J; bases not matched to a gene: 7. Looked up from germline, CDR1 is MNHEY and CDR2 is SVGAGI. The CDR3 totals 15 residues. The CDR3 DNA sequence: TGTGCCAGCAGTTTAGGGGGGACAGGGTTAGAGACCCAGTACTTC. Translated, it gives CASSLGGTGLETQYF.

The V and J genes are TRBV28 and TRBJ2-5; 9 bases are shared with TRBD2. This CDR3 has 17 amino acids. With V trimmed by 5 bases and J by 5 bases, 15 bases remained unmatched. From germline, CDR1 is MDHEN and CDR2 SYDVKM. DNA of the CDR3: TGTGCCAGCAGTCCCCCTTTTGGAGCGGGAGGACTCGAGACCCAGTACTTC. Protein sequence: CASSPPFGAGGLETQYF. The whole variable domain, filled in from reference TRBV28 and TRBJ2-5, reads DVKVTQSSRYLVKRTGEKVFLECVQDMDHENMFWYRQDPGLGLRLIYFSYDVKMKEKGDIPEGYSVSREKKERFSLILESASTNQTSMYLCASSPPFGAGGLETQYFGPGTRLLVL.

CDR3 protein: CAARREETQYF. Here the CDR3 DNA reads TGTGCCGCAAGGAGAGAAGAGACCCAGTACTTC. This chain links TRBV7-9 with TRBJ2-5; D ambiguous. There are 11 residues in the CDR3. CDR1 and CDR2 (germline): SEHNR, FQNEAQ (reference sequence). Trimming pared 11 bases from V and 3 bases from J, leaving 10 bases between.

The J gene is TRBJ2-3, the V gene TRBV4-3; D is possibly TRBD1 (6 bases). Between the trimmed V and J ends, which lost 1 base and 6 bases, there was a span of 11 bases. Germline V gives CDR1 LGHNA, CDR2 YSLEER. This CDR3 is built from 14 residues. CDR3 amino acids: CASSQAMGADTQYF. In DNA form, the CDR3 reads TGCGCCAGCAGCCAAGCTATGGGGGCCGATACGCAGTATTTT.

The chain joins TRBV16 to TRBJ1-2, with 7 positions matching TRBD1. The trim removed 3 bases at V and 4 bases at J, leaving 5 bases unmatched. This CDR3 spans 14 amino acids. The germline V gene has CDR1 KGHSY and CDR2 FQNENV. CDR3: CASSQVQGVYGYTF. DNA of the CDR3: TGTGCCAGCAGCCAGGTCCAGGGGGTCTATGGCTACACCTTC.

V is TRBV4-2 and J is TRBJ2-2; D unclear. The V end lost 0 bases, the J end lost 7 bases, and 6 bases lay between the germline ends. Germline V lookup: CDR1 LGHNA, CDR2 YNFKEQ. This CDR3 contains 13 residues. Here the CDR3 reads CASSQDPLGELFF. DNA of the CDR3: TGTGCCAGCAGCCAAGATCCTCTCGGGGAGCTGTTTTTT.

The gene calls are TRBV21-1 and TRBJ1-6; whether TRBD1, the table's D call, matches the DNA was not checked. TRBV21-1 constitutes a pseudogene. This CDR3 has 13 residues. Here the CDR3 reads CASNRGNNSPLHF. The CDR3 coding sequence is TGTGCCAGCAACAGGGGGAATAATTCACCCCTCCACTTT.

The chain carries TRBV28 and TRBJ2-7; 7 bases fit TRBD2. The ends lost 3 bases at V and 7 bases at J; junction bases unmatched: 3. The CDR3 runs 12 residues. Per the germline V gene, CDR1 is MDHEN and CDR2 is SYDVKM. The CDR3 nucleotides are TGTGCCAGCAGTTTCGGGGGGAGGGAGCAGTACTTC. Amino acids: CASSFGGREQYF.

This clone was observed once. The rearrangement links TRBV28 to TRBJ1-5, with 9 bases matching TRBD1. The germline CDR1 and CDR2 sequences are MDHEN and SYDVKM. The junction had 12 bases not matched to a gene; V was cut back by 5 bases and J by 7 bases. The CDR3 loop spans 16 amino acids. CDR3 protein: CASSHSGQGIWQPQHF. CDR3 in DNA: TGTGCCAGCAGTCATAGCGGACAGGGGATATGGCAGCCCCAGCATTTT. The full variable domain, completed using reference TRBV28 and TRBJ1-5, is DVKVTQSSRYLVKRTGEKVFLECVQDMDHENMFWYRQDPGLGLRLIYFSYDVKMKEKGDIPEGYSVSREKKERFSLILESASTNQTSMYLCASSHSGQGIWQPQHFGDGTRLSIL.

The genes are TRBV19 and TRBJ1-1; possible D gene TRBD1, 5 bases. The V and J ends lost 3 bases and 3 bases respectively, with 14 bases between them. Germline CDR1 is LNHDA and CDR2 is SQIVND (reference sequence). This CDR3 region has 15 residues. The CDR3 bases are TGTGCCAGTAGTATCCCCAGTCTAGGGGACACTGAAGCTTTCTTT. Translated, it gives CASSIPSLGDTEAFF. Full variable domain (rest looked up from reference TRBV19 and TRBJ1-1): DGGITQSPKYLFRKEGQNVTLSCEQNLNHDAMYWYRQDPGQGLRLIYYSQIVNDFQKGDIAEGYSVSREKKESFPLTVTSAQKNPTAFYLCASSIPSLGDTEAFFGQGTRLTVV.

This sequence joins TRBV19 and TRBJ2-3, with 8 bases that match TRBD2. Germline V gene data show CDR1 as LNHDA and CDR2 as SQIVND (reference sequence). The length of the CDR3 is 16 residues. Losses at the gene ends were 7 bases for V and 2 bases for J; bases not matched to a gene: 11. The DNA for the CDR3 is TGTGCCAGTAAAAGAGGGCGGGAGGCTATCACAGATACGCAGTATTTT. Translating gives CASKRGREAITDTQYF.

V and J are TRBV5-1 and TRBJ2-3, with D maybe TRBD2 (5 bases). Per germline, CDR1 SGHRS and CDR2 YFSETQ. The V end was cut by 6 bases, the J end by 5 bases, with 7 bases between. The CDR3 consists of 11 residues. The CDR3 protein is CASNAGDTQYF. CDR3 coding DNA: TGCGCCAGCAATGCGGGAGATACGCAGTATTTT.

The chain joins TRBV30 to TRBJ1-4, with a possible D match to TRBD1 (6 bases). V was pared by 1 base and J by 8 bases, with 14 bases between. The CDR3 extends over 14 amino acids. Per the germline V gene, CDR1 is GTSNPN and CDR2 is SVGIG (reference sequence). CDR3 loop: CAWSGDSQGEKLFF. The CDR3, as DNA: TGTGCCTGGAGTGGCGACTCCCAGGGGGAAAAACTGTTTTTT.

The CDR3, as DNA: TGTGCCAGCAGTTTCACCGGGACTGGAAACACCATATATTTT. Translating gives CASSFTGTGNTIYF. The chain carries TRBV6-1 and TRBJ1-3; D gene uncertain. The germline V gene has CDR1 MNHNS and CDR2 SASEGT. V lost 5 bases and J 2 bases, leaving 10 bases between the germline ends. The CDR3 runs 14 residues.

This chain joins TRBV27 and TRBJ2-7; the match to TRBD1 covers 8 bases. With 2 bases clipped from V and 4 bases from J, the junction kept 7 bases outside the gene matches. Germline V CDR1 and CDR2: MNHEY, SMNVEV (reference sequence). The length of the CDR3 is 15 residues. CDR3 in amino acids: CASSLPDRAGYEQYF. The CDR3 nucleotides read TGTGCCAGCAGTTTACCGGACAGGGCTGGGTACGAGCAGTACTTC.

V usage is TRBV6-5 and J usage is TRBJ1-1, with D possibly TRBD1 on 6 matching bases. V lost 5 bases to trimming and J lost 10 bases, with 11 bases between them. Germline assignment: CDR1 MNHEY and CDR2 SVGAGI. This CDR3 region has 11 residues. CDR3 coding DNA: TGTGCCAGCAGTGCCCAGGGGAGAGCTTTCTTT. Its protein product is CASSAQGRAFF.

The V call is TRBV12-5, the J call TRBJ2-5; 12 positions agree with TRBD2. V trimming: 4 bases; J trimming: 5 bases; junction bases outside the gene matches: 14. Germline lookup yields CDR1 LGHNT and CDR2 FRNRAP. The CDR3 contains 18 residues. The CDR3 region has the DNA TGTGCTAGTGGTTCGGCTGGACTAGCGGGGCGTCCCGGGGAGACCCAGTACTTC. It yields the protein CASGSAGLAGRPGETQYF.

The V gene is TRBV19, the J gene TRBJ1-1, with 7 bases identical to TRBD1. The CDR3 length is 13 residues. Trimming removed 3 bases from V and 6 bases from J; junction bases left unmatched: 4. Germline V gene sequence: CDR1 LNHDA, CDR2 SQIVND (reference sequence). CDR3 sequence (DNA): TGTGCCAGTAGTATGTGGGACAGCCCTGAAGCTTTCTTT. This codes for CASSMWDSPEAFF.

This clone was observed a handful of times. The genes are TRBV19 and TRBJ2-4; tentatively, D is TRBD2 (6 bases). With 5 bases removed from V and 6 bases from J, the gap between germline ends came to 14 bases. There are 14 residues in the CDR3. Germline V gene lookup returns CDR1 LNHDA and CDR2 SQIVND (reference sequence). CDR3 amino acids: CASSVARGRNIQYF. The CDR3 region has the DNA TGTGCCAGTAGTGTGGCCCGGGGGAGAAACATTCAGTACTTC.

This chain uses TRBV4-1 with TRBJ1-4; D is perhaps TRBD1 (5 bases). Germline V gives CDR1 MGHRA, CDR2 YSYEKL. The CDR3 spans 18 residues. Trimming stripped 2 bases from V and 0 bases from J, with 16 bases between. CDR3 sequence (DNA): TGCGCCAGCAGCCAAAGGTCTACCGTGACAGCAACTAATGAAAAACTGTTTTTT. Translating gives CASSQRSTVTATNEKLFF.